Listed below are T cell receptor beta chains from one sample, sequenced in a study of blood T cell repertoires in COVID-19. Sequencing used immunoSEQ multiplex PCR; TCRdb keeps in-frame clones, though not all of them. The sample holds roughly 230,000 clones, about 86% seen once. Material for sequencing was peripheral blood. The origin of the receptors is a man aged 50 or older with active or convalescent COVID-19. Both conserved end residues are part of each CDR3. D genes are given only for firm matches. Clone sizes are given selectively: once, few, many, or a class where the clone is expanded.

v_gene,j_gene,abundance,d_gene,CDR3aa,CDR3nt
TRBV2,TRBJ1-4,-,TRBD1,CASREGQAELFF,TGTGCCAGCAGGGAGGGACAGGCGGAATTGTTTTTT
TRBV5-1,TRBJ1-1,-,-,CASSPQGMNTEAFF,TGCGCCAGCAGCCCGCAGGGTATGAACACTGAAGCTTTCTTT
TRBV27,TRBJ2-1,-,TRBD2,CASSSLAGGRYNEQFF,TGTGCCAGCAGTTCCCTAGCGGGGGGGCGTTACAATGAGCAGTTCTTC
TRBV9,TRBJ1-1,-,TRBD1,CASSAGQGARNTEAFF,TGTGCCAGCAGCGCGGGACAGGGGGCAAGGAACACTGAAGCTTTCTTT
TRBV2,TRBJ1-6,-,TRBD1,CASSSQGAGNSPLHF,TGTGCCAGCAGTTCCCAGGGGGCCGGTAATTCACCCCTCCACTTT
TRBV2,TRBJ1-6,-,TRBD1,CARGQALSYRDSPLHF,TGTGCCAGAGGACAGGCCCTTTCCTACCGAGATTCACCCCTCCACTTT
TRBV30,TRBJ1-6,once,TRBD1,CAWTDGQGYNSPLHF,TGTGCCTGGACCGACGGACAGGGTTATAATTCACCCCTCCACTTT
TRBV14,TRBJ2-2,-,TRBD1,CASSLALGQAAGELFF,TGTGCCAGCAGCCTCGCCTTAGGACAGGCGGCCGGGGAGCTGTTTTTT
TRBV7-9,TRBJ2-2,few,-,CASSLAEGRAGELFF,TGTGCCAGCAGCTTAGCGGAGGGAAGGGCCGGGGAGCTGTTTTTT
TRBV4-3,TRBJ2-1,-,-,CASSQVRRAILGEQFF,TGCGCCAGCAGCCAAGTTCGGCGGGCGATTCTCGGTGAGCAGTTCTTC
TRBV12-5,TRBJ2-7,once,-,CASGRSGGYEQYF,TGTGCTAGTGGCCGATCCGGGGGCTACGAGCAGTACTTC
TRBV5-1,TRBJ1-5,-,-,CASSLVQGSQPQHF,TGCGCCAGCAGCTTGGTACAGGGTAGTCAGCCCCAGCATTTT
TRBV20-1,TRBJ2-1,-,TRBD2,CSASILAGEEQFF,TGCAGTGCTAGTATCCTAGCGGGGGAAGAGCAGTTCTTC
TRBV9,TRBJ1-2,-,TRBD1,CASSGDRDRAFVYTF,TGTGCCAGCAGCGGAGACCGGGACAGGGCCTTTGTCTACACCTTC
TRBV28,TRBJ2-6,-,-,CASSLRQRLYSGANVLTF,TGTGCCAGCAGTTTGAGGCAGCGGCTTTACTCTGGGGCCAACGTCCTGACTTTC
TRBV7-9,TRBJ2-7,few,TRBD1,CASSLATGSYEQYF,TGTGCCAGCAGCTTAGCGACAGGGAGCTACGAGCAGTACTTC
TRBV24-1,TRBJ2-1,-,-,CATSDTTEYNEQFF,TGTGCCACCAGTGACACGACGGAGTACAATGAGCAGTTCTTC
TRBV30,TRBJ1-2,-,-,CACSGELLNGYTF,TGTGCCTGTTCCGGGGAGCTCTTGAACGGCTACACCTTC
TRBV3-1/TRBV3-2,TRBJ2-7,-,-,CASSQGVSDQYF,TGTGCCAGCAGCCAAGGCGTGAGCGATCAGTACTTC
TRBV15,TRBJ1-6,-,-,CATSRDRAGNSPLHF,TGTGCCACCAGCAGAGACAGGGCCGGTAATTCACCCCTCCACTTT
TRBV15,TRBJ2-3,-,-,CATSRATGTDTQYF,TGTGCCACCAGCAGAGCGACAGGCACAGATACGCAGTATTTT
TRBV7-6,TRBJ2-5,-,TRBD2,CASSLWEGWETQYF,TGTGCCAGCAGCTTATGGGAGGGTTGGGAGACCCAGTACTTC
TRBV7-2,TRBJ2-2,-,TRBD2,CASSWTSGGVLTGELFF,TGTGCCAGCAGCTGGACTAGCGGGGGGGTCCTCACCGGGGAGCTGTTTTTT
TRBV5-1,TRBJ2-2,once,-,CASSLEGVGTGELFF,TGCGCCAGCAGCTTGGAGGGGGTTGGAACCGGGGAGCTGTTTTTT
TRBV6-5,TRBJ2-5,few,TRBD1,CASSRDSRRFAQYF,TGTGCCAGCAGTCGGGACAGCCGGCGTTTCGCCCAGTACTTC
TRBV5-1,TRBJ2-7,-,-,CASSLVESSYEQYF,TGCGCCAGCAGCTTGGTTGAGAGCTCCTACGAGCAGTACTTC
TRBV10-3,TRBJ2-7,-,TRBD2,CAISEGGGATYEQYF,TGTGCCATCAGTGAGGGCGGGGGGGCTACCTACGAGCAGTACTTC
TRBV4-2,TRBJ1-4,-,-,CASSQDRQGSKLFF,TGTGCCAGCAGCCAAGATAGGCAGGGGAGTAAACTGTTTTTT
TRBV19,TRBJ2-7,-,TRBD1,CASSIYDRVEEQYF,TGTGCCAGTAGTATTTATGACAGGGTTGAGGAGCAGTACTTC
TRBV19,TRBJ1-2,-,-,CASSIDRRRDYGYTF,TGTGCCAGTAGTATTGACAGGAGACGAGACTATGGCTACACCTTC
TRBV6-2/TRBV6-3,TRBJ1-2,-,-,CASSYSTANYGYTF,TGTGCCAGCAGTTACTCCACTGCAAACTATGGCTACACCTTC
TRBV5-6,TRBJ2-5,-,TRBD1,CASSLSGTGGWGETQYF,TGTGCCAGCAGCTTGTCCGGGACAGGGGGCTGGGGGGAGACCCAGTACTTC
TRBV9,TRBJ2-1,once,-,CASSGGQSSYNEQFF,TGTGCCAGCAGCGGTGGACAGAGCTCCTACAATGAGCAGTTCTTC
TRBV6-5,TRBJ1-3,-,-,CASSYGQGKGNTIYF,TGTGCCAGCAGTTACGGGCAGGGAAAAGGAAACACCATATATTTT
TRBV27,TRBJ1-1,-,TRBD1,CASSFQTGGRTEAFF,TGTGCCAGCAGTTTTCAGACAGGGGGCAGAACTGAAGCTTTCTTT
TRBV5-5,TRBJ2-5,few,TRBD2,CASSLVGLEGAQYF,TGTGCCAGCAGCTTGGTGGGACTAGAGGGGGCCCAGTACTTC
TRBV9,TRBJ2-7,-,TRBD1,CASSATPGTAFSEQYF,TGTGCCAGCAGCGCCACCCCCGGGACAGCTTTTTCCGAGCAGTACTTC
TRBV28,TRBJ2-6,-,TRBD2,CASSRSGGASGANVLTF,TGTGCCAGCAGTCGTAGCGGGGGGGCCTCTGGGGCCAACGTCCTGACTTTC
TRBV6-9,TRBJ1-4,-,-,CACKEKLDEKLFF,TGTGCCTGCAAAGAGAAATTGGATGAAAAACTGTTTTTT
TRBV4-3,TRBJ1-6,-,TRBD1,CASSQATGGGSPLHF,TGCGCCAGCAGCCAAGCCACAGGGGGTGGTTCACCCCTCCACTTT
TRBV3-1/TRBV3-2,TRBJ2-2,-,TRBD1,CASSRRQGPNTGELFF,TGTGCCAGCAGCCGCCGACAGGGGCCGAACACCGGGGAGCTGTTTTTT
TRBV30,TRBJ1-3,-,TRBD1,CAQQTGGYGNTIYF,TGTGCCCAACAGACAGGGGGCTATGGAAACACCATATATTTT
TRBV9,TRBJ1-3,-,-,CASSPRGDSLSGNTIYF,TGTGCCAGCAGTCCCCGGGGGGACTCTCTCTCTGGAAACACCATATATTTT
TRBV6-5,TRBJ2-1,-,-,CASSRGNEQFF,TGTGCCAGCAGCCGGGGGAATGAGCAGTTCTTC
TRBV5-1,TRBJ2-2,-,-,CASSFVMGGNTGELFF,TGCGCCAGCAGCTTTGTCATGGGGGGGAACACCGGGGAGCTGTTTTTT
TRBV7-9,TRBJ2-7,-,TRBD2,CASSRTSGGNPYEQYF,TGTGCCAGCAGCCGGACTAGCGGGGGGAATCCCTACGAGCAGTACTTC
TRBV19,TRBJ2-1,-,-,CASSIVAGRPYNEQFF,TGTGCCAGTAGTATAGTGGCGGGACGGCCGTACAATGAGCAGTTCTTC
TRBV24-1,TRBJ1-2,-,TRBD1,CATSDSDRGNYGYTF,TGTGCCACCAGTGATAGCGACAGGGGAAACTATGGCTACACCTTC
TRBV29-1,TRBJ2-1,once,-,CSVPPTGSYNEQFF,TGCAGCGTCCCCCCGACAGGCTCCTACAATGAGCAGTTCTTC
TRBV3-1/TRBV3-2,TRBJ2-3,-,TRBD2,CASSQGGGRASDTQYF,TGTGCCAGCAGCCAAGGCGGGGGTCGAGCTTCAGATACGCAGTATTTT